Sequencing of this T cell receptor (beta chain) was carried out in a study of cytomegalovirus exposure and HLA in healthy donors. The PCR ran on 60 Vbeta and 13 Jbeta primers. Per the authors' pipeline: Per a later analysis, the number of unique TCR beta chains was roughly 80 million, of which about 11 million were shared. Here immunoSEQ multiplex PCR was the method, and the copy in TCRdb shows in-frame clones only, minus some. V and J calls and clone size are given by that table; D and trimming were obtained from the DNA. The sample has around 220,000 clones; roughly four fifths are singletons. Germline V gene data show CDR1 as SGDLS and CDR2 as YYNGEE. V shed 0 bases, J shed 3 bases, and the junction held 6 bases outside the gene matches. The CDR3 is made up of 16 amino acids.

The sequence came from a girl between 5 and 17 years old in good health and CMV-seronegative. The specimen was PBMCs. The chain combines TRBV9 with TRBJ2-1; 7 bases line up with TRBD2. CDR3 DNA sequence: TGTGCCAGCAGCGTAGGGCCAGCGGGGCACTACAATGAGCAGTTCTTC. Translated, it gives CASSVGPAGHYNEQFF.